The clone carrying this T cell receptor beta chain has a handful of counts. The table came from immunoSEQ multiplex PCR; TCRdb's copy has only in-frame clones and leaves some out. The sample gives about 110,000 clones, roughly four fifths of which show up once; more than 15% is in the top ten. V was trimmed by 4 bases and J by 0 bases, leaving 10 bases between them. The CDR3 loop spans 14 amino acids. CDR1 is GTSNPN and CDR2 is SVGIG in the germline V gene (reference sequence). This sample stems from a study of blood T cell repertoires in COVID-19. Background on the study: Nucleic acid was either cDNA or gDNA, and it came from T cells, B-cell-depleted T cells, or PBMCs.

J is TRBJ1-3 and V is TRBV30; no reliable D call. The source is an older woman with acute or convalescent COVID-19. Sequencing was performed on peripheral blood. CDR3: CAWTGRSSGNTIYF. CDR3 nucleotides: TGTGCCTGGACAGGAAGAAGCTCTGGAAACACCATATATTTT.